This TCR beta chain was obtained from a study of blood T cell repertoires in COVID-19. The germline V gene encodes CDR1 SGHAT and CDR2 FQNNGV. This CDR3 comprises 17 residues. The J segment lost 0 bases and the V segment lost 1 base, leaving 8 bases of the junction unmatched. As handled by the study authors: Amplification with reference gene primers provided the estimates of nucleated cell counts. The protocol was immunoSEQ multiplex PCR, while the TCRdb copy is restricted to in-frame clones and leaves out a portion. Clone size and V and J calls were adopted from that table, with D and trimming inferred from the DNA. This repertoire shows 200,000 to 300,000 clones, about 82% found once; its top ten account for approximately 5%.

J is TRBJ2-7 and V is TRBV11-2, with 8 positions matching TRBD2. This TCR derives from a woman older than 75 with COVID-19, enrolled during active disease. The specimen sequenced was peripheral blood. The CDR3 loop is CASSLASGGLSSYEQYF. CDR3 in DNA: TGTGCCAGCAGCTTAGCAAGCGGGGGCTTGAGCTCCTACGAGCAGTACTTC.